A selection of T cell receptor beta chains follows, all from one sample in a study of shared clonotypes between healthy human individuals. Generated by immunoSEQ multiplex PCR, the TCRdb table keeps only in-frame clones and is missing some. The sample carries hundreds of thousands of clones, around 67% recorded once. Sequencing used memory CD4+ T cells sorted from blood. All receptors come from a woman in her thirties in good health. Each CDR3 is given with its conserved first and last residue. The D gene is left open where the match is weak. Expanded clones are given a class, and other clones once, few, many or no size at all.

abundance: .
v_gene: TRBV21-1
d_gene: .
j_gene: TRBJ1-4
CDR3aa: CASSNNRLLFATNEKLFF
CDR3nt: TGTGCCAGCAGCAACAACAGGCTCCTTTTTGCAACTAATGAAAAACTGTTTTTT

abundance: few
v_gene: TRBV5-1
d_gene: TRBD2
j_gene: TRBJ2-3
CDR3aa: CASSLATSGDTQYF
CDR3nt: TGCGCCAGCAGCTTGGCAACTAGCGGGGATACGCAGTATTTT

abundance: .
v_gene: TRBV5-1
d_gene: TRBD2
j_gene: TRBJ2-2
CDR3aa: CASSLGLAGGLGELFF
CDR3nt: TGCGCCAGCAGCTTGGGACTAGCGGGAGGCCTGGGGGAGCTGTTTTTT

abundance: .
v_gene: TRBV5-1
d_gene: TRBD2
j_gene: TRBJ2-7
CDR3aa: CASSFGNTGLAAYEQYF
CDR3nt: TGCGCCAGCAGCTTCGGGAATACGGGACTAGCGGCCTACGAGCAGTACTTC

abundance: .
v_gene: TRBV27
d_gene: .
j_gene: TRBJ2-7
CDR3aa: CASSFAGPSYEQYF
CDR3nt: TGTGCCAGCAGTTTTGCAGGTCCTTCCTACGAGCAGTACTTC

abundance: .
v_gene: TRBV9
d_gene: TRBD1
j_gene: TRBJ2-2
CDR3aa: CASSVRQGAGELFF
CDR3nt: TGTGCCAGCAGCGTTAGACAGGGCGCCGGGGAGCTGTTTTTT

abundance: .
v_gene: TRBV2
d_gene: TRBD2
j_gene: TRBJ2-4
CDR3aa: CASTERLAGDVAKNIQYF
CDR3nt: TGTGCCAGCACTGAAAGACTAGCGGGAGACGTAGCCAAAAACATTCAGTACTTC

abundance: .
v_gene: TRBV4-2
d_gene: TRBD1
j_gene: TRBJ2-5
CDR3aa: CASSLRQGQAETQYF
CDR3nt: TGTGCCAGCAGCTTACGACAGGGACAGGCTGAGACCCAGTACTTC

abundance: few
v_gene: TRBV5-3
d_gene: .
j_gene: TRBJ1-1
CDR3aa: CARSLGLINTEAFF
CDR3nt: TGTGCCAGAAGCTTAGGACTGATAAACACTGAAGCTTTCTTT

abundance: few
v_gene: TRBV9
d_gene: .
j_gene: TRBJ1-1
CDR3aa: CASNKQGQGTEAFF
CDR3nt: TGTGCCAGCAACAAACAGGGTCAGGGCACTGAAGCTTTCTTT

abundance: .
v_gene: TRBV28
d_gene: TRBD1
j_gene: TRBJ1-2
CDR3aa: CASSPPGQGNYGYTF
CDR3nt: TGTGCCAGCAGTCCCCCGGGACAGGGTAACTATGGCTACACCTTC

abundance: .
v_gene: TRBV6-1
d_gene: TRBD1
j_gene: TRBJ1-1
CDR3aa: CASSGTGGVWGEAFF
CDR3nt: TGTGCCAGCAGTGGGACAGGGGGCGTTTGGGGTGAAGCTTTCTTT

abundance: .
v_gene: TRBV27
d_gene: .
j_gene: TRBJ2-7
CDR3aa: CASSLSGSSYEQYF
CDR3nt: TGTGCCAGCAGTTTAAGTGGTAGCTCCTACGAGCAGTACTTC

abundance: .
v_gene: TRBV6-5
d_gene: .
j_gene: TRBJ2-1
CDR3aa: CASSYSVGYNEQFF
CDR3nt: TGTGCCAGCAGTTACTCGGTTGGGTACAATGAGCAGTTCTTC

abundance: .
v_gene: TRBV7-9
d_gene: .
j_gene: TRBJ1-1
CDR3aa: CASSAAGVNTEAFF
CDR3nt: TGTGCCAGCAGCGCCGCAGGGGTGAACACTGAAGCTTTCTTT

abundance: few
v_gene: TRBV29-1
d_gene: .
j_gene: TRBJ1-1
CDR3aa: CSVVVYTEAFF
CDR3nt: TGCAGCGTTGTGGTGTACACTGAAGCTTTCTTT

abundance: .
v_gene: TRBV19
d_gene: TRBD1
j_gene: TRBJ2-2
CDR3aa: CASSVRQGAEGELFF
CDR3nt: TGTGCCAGTAGTGTGAGACAGGGGGCAGAAGGGGAGCTGTTTTTT

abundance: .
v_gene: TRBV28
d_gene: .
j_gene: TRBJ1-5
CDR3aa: CASRTQTMDRKNQPQHF
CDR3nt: TGTGCCAGCAGGACCCAGACCATGGACAGAAAAAATCAGCCCCAGCATTTT

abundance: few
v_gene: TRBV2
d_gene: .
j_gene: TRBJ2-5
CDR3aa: CASSVRETQYF
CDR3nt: TGTGCCAGCAGTGTGCGGGAGACCCAGTACTTC

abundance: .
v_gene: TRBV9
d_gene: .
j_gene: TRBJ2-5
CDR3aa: CASSGVEETQYF
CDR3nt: TGTGCCAGCAGCGGGGTAGAAGAGACCCAGTACTTC

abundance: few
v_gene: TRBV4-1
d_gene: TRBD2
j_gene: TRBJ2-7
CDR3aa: CASSQEWASGAVYEQYF
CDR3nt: TGCGCCAGCAGCCAAGAATGGGCTAGCGGGGCTGTTTACGAGCAGTACTTC

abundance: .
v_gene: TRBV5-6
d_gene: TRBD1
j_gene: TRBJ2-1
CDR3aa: CASSLLDRGSQHEQFF
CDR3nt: TGTGCCAGCAGCTTGTTGGACAGGGGTTCTCAACATGAGCAGTTCTTC

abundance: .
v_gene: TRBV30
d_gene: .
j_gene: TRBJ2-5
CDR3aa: CAWNVNRETQYF
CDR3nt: TGTGCCTGGAATGTCAACCGGGAGACCCAGTACTTC

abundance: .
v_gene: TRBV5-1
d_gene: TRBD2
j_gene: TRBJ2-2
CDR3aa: CASTPALGLADPRTGELFF
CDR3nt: TGCGCCAGCACACCGGCCCTGGGACTAGCGGACCCGAGGACCGGGGAGCTGTTTTTT

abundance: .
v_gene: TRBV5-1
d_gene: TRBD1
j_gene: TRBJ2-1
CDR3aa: CASSSTGQGAFEQFF
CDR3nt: TGCGCCAGCAGCTCAACAGGACAGGGGGCGTTTGAGCAGTTCTTC

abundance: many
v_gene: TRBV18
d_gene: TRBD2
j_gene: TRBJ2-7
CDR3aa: CASSLGLAGATYEQYF
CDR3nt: TGTGCCAGCTCACTTGGACTAGCGGGAGCCACCTACGAGCAGTACTTC

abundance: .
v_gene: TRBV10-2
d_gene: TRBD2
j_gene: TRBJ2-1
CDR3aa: CASTAPGLVSEQFF
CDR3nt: TGCGCCAGCACAGCACCGGGACTAGTTAGTGAGCAGTTCTTC

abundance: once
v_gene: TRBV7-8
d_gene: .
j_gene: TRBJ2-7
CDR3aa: CASSLMAGPGAQYF
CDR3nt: TGTGCCAGCAGCTTAATGGCCGGCCCGGGCGCGCAGTACTTC

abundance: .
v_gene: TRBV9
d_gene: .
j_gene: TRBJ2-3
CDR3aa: CASSTGGGGFVTDTQYF
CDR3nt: TGTGCCAGCAGCACGGGAGGGGGCGGGTTCGTCACAGATACGCAGTATTTT

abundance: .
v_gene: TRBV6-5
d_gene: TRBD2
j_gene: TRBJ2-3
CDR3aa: CASRLGLAYTQYF
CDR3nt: TGTGCCAGCAGACTAGGACTAGCTTATACGCAGTATTTT

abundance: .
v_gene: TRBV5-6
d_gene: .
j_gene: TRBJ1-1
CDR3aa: CASSSTGRVGTEAFF
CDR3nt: TGTGCCAGCAGCTCAACAGGGAGAGTGGGCACTGAAGCTTTCTTT

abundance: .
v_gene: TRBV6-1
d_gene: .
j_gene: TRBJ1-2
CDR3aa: CASSEAFHADRGSYGYTF
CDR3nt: TGTGCCAGCAGTGAAGCGTTCCACGCCGACAGAGGGAGTTATGGCTACACCTTC

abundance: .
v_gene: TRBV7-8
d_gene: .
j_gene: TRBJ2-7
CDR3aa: CASSDSSGANYEQYF
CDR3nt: TGTGCCAGCAGCGACAGTTCCGGGGCCAACTACGAGCAGTACTTC

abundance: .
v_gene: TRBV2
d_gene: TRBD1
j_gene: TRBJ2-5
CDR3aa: CASSFQGAGETQYF
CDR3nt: TGTGCCAGCAGTTTCCAGGGGGCGGGGGAGACCCAGTACTTC

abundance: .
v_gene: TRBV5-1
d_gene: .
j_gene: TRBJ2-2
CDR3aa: CASSSNTGELFF
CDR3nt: TGCGCCAGCTCTTCGAACACCGGGGAGCTGTTTTTT

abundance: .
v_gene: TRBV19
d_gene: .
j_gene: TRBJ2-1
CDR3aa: CASSIGNEQFF
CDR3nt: TGTGCCAGTAGTATCGGCAATGAGCAGTTCTTC

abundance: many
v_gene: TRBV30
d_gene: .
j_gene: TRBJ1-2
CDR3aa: CAWNMDLLRGGYTF
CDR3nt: TGTGCCTGGAACATGGACCTTCTTCGGGGCGGCTACACCTTC

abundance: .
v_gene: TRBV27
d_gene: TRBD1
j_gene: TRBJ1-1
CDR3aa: CASSPGTGEAFF
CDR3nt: TGTGCCAGCAGTCCAGGGACAGGGGAAGCTTTCTTT

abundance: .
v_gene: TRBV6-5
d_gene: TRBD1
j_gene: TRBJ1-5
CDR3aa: CASSYSPTGLGQPQHF
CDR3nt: TGTGCCAGCAGTTACTCACCGACAGGGTTAGGTCAGCCCCAGCATTTT

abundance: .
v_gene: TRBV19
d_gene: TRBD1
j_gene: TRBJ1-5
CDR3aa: CASSTAGGAGQPQHF
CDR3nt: TGTGCCAGTAGTACCGCAGGGGGCGCGGGGCAGCCCCAGCATTTT

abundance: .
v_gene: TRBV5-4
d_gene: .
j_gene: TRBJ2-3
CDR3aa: CASSPTLATSDTQYF
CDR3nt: TGTGCCAGCAGTCCAACACTAGCTACATCAGATACGCAGTATTTT

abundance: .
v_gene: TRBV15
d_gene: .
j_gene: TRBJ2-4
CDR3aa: CATSRAQNPSGIQYF
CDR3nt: TGTGCCACCAGCAGAGCACAGAACCCCTCCGGGATTCAGTACTTC

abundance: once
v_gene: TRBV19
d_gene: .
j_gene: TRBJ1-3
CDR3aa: CASSAIAGSRGNTIYF
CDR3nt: TGTGCCAGTAGTGCGATAGCAGGGTCTCGAGGAAACACCATATATTTT

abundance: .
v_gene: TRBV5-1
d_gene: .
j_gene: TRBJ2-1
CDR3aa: CASKRGIGEGNEQFF
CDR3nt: TGCGCCAGCAAGAGGGGGATCGGCGAGGGAAATGAGCAGTTCTTC

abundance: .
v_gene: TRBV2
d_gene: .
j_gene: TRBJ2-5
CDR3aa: CASSEGLVPQETQYF
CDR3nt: TGTGCCAGCAGTGAAGGGTTGGTACCCCAAGAGACCCAGTACTTC

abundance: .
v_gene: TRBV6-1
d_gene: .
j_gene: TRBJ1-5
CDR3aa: CASSEATLDQPQHF
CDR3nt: TGTGCCAGCAGTGAGGCTACTCTCGATCAGCCCCAGCATTTT

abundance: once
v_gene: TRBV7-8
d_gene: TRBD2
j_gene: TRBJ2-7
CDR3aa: CASSFGLAGGDNEQYF
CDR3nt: TGTGCCAGCAGCTTCGGACTAGCGGGAGGGGACAACGAGCAGTACTTC

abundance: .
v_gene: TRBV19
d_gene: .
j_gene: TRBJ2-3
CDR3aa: CASSIRSDIPQYF
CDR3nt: TGTGCCAGTAGTATAAGGTCAGACATTCCGCAGTATTTT

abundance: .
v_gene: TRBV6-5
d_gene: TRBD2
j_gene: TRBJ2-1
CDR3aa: CASSYGGGNRDEQFF
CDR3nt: TGTGCCAGCAGTTATGGGGGAGGGAATCGAGATGAGCAGTTCTTC

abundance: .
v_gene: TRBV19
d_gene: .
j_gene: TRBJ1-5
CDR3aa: CASSILGSSNQPQHF
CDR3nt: TGTGCCAGTAGTATACTAGGGTCTAGCAATCAGCCCCAGCATTTT

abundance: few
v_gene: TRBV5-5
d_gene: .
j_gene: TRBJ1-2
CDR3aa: CASSSSGGNYGYTF
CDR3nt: TGTGCCAGCAGCTCGTCGGGAGGGAACTATGGCTACACCTTC

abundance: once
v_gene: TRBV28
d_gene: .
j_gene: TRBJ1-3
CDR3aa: CASSWVGNTIYF
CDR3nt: TGTGCCAGCAGTTGGGTGGGAAACACCATATATTTT

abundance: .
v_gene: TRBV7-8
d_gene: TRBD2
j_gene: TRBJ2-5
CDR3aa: CASSLGRLAGGQETQYF
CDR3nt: TGTGCCAGCAGCTTAGGACGGCTAGCGGGAGGGCAAGAGACCCAGTACTTC

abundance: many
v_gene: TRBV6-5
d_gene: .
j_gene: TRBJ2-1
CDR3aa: CASSSRDPWSFGEQFF
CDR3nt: TGTGCCAGCAGTTCCCGGGACCCGTGGTCGTTCGGAGAGCAGTTCTTC